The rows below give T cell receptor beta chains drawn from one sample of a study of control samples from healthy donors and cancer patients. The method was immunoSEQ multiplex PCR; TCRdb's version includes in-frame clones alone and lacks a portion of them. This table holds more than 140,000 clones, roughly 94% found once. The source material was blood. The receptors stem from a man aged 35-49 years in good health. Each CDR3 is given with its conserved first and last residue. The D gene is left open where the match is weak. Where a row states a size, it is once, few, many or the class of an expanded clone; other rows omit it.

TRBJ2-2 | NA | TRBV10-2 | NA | CASSDGGELFF | TGCGCCAGCAGTGACGGCGGGGAGCTGTTTTTT
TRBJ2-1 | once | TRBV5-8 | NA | CASSPGGGGAGQFF | TGTGCCAGCAGCCCCGGGGGCGGGGGCGCGGGGCAGTTCTTC
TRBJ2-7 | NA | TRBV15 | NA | CATSSTPSAAYEQYF | TGTGCCACCAGCAGTACGCCTAGCGCCGCCTACGAGCAGTACTTC
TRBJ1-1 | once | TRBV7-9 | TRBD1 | CASSFKGGDTEAFF | TGTGCCAGCAGCTTTAAAGGGGGCGACACTGAAGCTTTCTTT
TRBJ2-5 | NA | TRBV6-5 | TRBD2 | CASSYSGGKETQYF | TGTGCCAGCAGTTACTCGGGGGGGAAAGAGACCCAGTACTTC
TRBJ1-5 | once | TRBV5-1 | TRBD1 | CAITGGSGGGNQPQHF | TGCGCCATAACCGGGGGTTCAGGGGGAGGCAATCAGCCCCAGCATTTT
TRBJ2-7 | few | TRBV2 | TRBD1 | CASRTGAREQYF | TGTGCCAGCAGGACAGGGGCGCGGGAGCAGTACTTC
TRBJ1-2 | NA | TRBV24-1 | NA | CATSDTGAEGGYTF | TGTGCCACCAGTGATACCGGGGCAGAGGGTGGCTACACCTTC
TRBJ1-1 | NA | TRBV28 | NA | CASSLSVSTEAFF | TGTGCCAGCAGTTTATCGGTGAGCACTGAAGCTTTCTTT
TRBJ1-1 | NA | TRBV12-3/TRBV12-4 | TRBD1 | CASSTTGDSEAFF | TGTGCCAGCAGTACGACAGGGGACTCTGAAGCTTTCTTT
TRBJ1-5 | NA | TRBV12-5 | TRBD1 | CASGLGQGAGQPQHF | TGTGCTAGTGGTTTGGGTCAGGGGGCCGGTCAGCCCCAGCATTTT
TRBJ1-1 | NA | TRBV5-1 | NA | CASSWSTGTENTEAFF | TGCGCCAGCAGCTGGAGTACCGGGACGGAAAACACTGAAGCTTTCTTT
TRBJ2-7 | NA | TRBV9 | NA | CASSVGTFREDEQYF | TGTGCCAGCAGCGTAGGAACTTTCCGCGAGGACGAGCAGTACTTC
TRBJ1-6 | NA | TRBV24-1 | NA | CATQQGIGSPLHF | TGTGCCACTCAACAGGGCATTGGATCACCCCTCCACTTT
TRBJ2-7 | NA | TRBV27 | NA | CASSSGYEQYF | TGTGCCAGCAGTAGCGGATACGAGCAGTACTTC
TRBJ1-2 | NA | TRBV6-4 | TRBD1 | CASSATPGQGTLNYGYTF | TGTGCCAGCAGTGCCACACCCGGACAGGGGACGCTTAACTATGGCTACACCTTC
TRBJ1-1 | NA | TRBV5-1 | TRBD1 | CASSITNRGQGTEAFF | TGCGCCAGCAGCATAACTAACAGGGGGCAGGGCACTGAAGCTTTCTTT
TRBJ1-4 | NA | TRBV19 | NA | CASRKWTLSEKLFF | TGTGCCAGTAGAAAGTGGACGCTTTCCGAAAAACTGTTTTTT
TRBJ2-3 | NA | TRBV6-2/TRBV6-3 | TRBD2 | CASSYVLAGGRSSTDTQYF | TGTGCCAGCAGTTACGTATTAGCGGGGGGACGGTCTAGCACAGATACGCAGTATTTT
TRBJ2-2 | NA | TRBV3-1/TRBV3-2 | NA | CASSRGVNTGELFF | TGTGCCAGCAGCCGGGGGGTGAACACCGGGGAGCTGTTTTTT
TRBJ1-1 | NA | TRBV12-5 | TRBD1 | CASGLSTGGTEAFF | TGTGCTAGTGGTTTGTCAACAGGGGGAACTGAAGCTTTCTTT
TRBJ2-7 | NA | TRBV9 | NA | CASSPGQLSSYEQYF | TGTGCCAGCAGCCCCGGACAGTTAAGCTCCTACGAGCAGTACTTC
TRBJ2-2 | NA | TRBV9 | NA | CASSGALGRGSSGTGELFF | TGTGCCAGCAGCGGGGCCCTCGGCAGGGGTTCGTCGGGCACCGGGGAGCTGTTTTTT
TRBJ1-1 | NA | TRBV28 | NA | CASSLTSMQAFF | TGTGCCAGCAGTTTAACTTCCATGCAAGCTTTCTTT
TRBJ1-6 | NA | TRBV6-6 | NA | CASSSPGARYNSPLHF | TGTGCCAGCAGTTCCCCAGGGGCCCGATATAATTCACCCCTCCACTTT
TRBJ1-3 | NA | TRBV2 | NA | CASSEWGLEPGNTIYF | TGTGCCAGCAGTGAGTGGGGATTGGAGCCCGGAAACACCATATATTTT
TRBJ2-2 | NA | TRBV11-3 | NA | CASSLGFEGFAGELFF | TGTGCCAGCAGCTTGGGTTTTGAGGGTTTCGCCGGGGAGCTGTTTTTT
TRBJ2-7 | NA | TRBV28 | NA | CASSSSSYEQYF | TGTGCCAGCAGTTCTAGCTCCTACGAGCAGTACTTC
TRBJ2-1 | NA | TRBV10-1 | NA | CASSESNLGSSSYNEQFF | TGCGCCAGCAGTGAGTCGAATCTGGGGTCGAGCTCCTACAATGAGCAGTTCTTC
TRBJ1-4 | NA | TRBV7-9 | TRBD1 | CASSENRGVYEKLFF | TGTGCCAGCAGCGAAAACAGGGGGGTCTATGAAAAACTGTTTTTT
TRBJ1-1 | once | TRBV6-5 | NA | CASRLTAGTEAFF | TGTGCCAGCAGGCTGACAGCAGGCACTGAAGCTTTCTTT
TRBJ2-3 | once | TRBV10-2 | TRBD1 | CASSLGTGGTDTQYF | TGCGCCAGCAGTCTAGGGACAGGGGGGACAGATACGCAGTATTTT
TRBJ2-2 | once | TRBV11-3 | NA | CASSPRGFKAGELFF | TGTGCCAGCAGCCCTAGAGGGTTCAAAGCCGGGGAGCTGTTTTTT
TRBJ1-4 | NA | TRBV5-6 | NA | CASSSSEEKLFF | TGTGCCAGCAGCTCTTCGGAGGAAAAACTGTTTTTT
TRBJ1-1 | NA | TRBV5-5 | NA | CASSFYSGTEAFF | TGTGCCAGCAGCTTTTACAGTGGCACTGAAGCTTTCTTT
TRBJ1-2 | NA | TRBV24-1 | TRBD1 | CATSDVDRDPGGYTF | TGTGCCACCAGTGACGTGGACAGGGATCCAGGCGGCTACACCTTC
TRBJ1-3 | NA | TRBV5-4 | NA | CASTDLGGLGNTIYF | TGTGCCAGCACCGATCTCGGGGGACTCGGAAACACCATATATTTT
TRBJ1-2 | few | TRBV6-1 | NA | CASSEVGGVNYGYTF | TGTGCCAGCAGTGAAGTGGGGGGGGTCAACTATGGCTACACCTTC
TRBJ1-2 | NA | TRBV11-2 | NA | CASSLGGLAYTF | TGTGCCAGCAGCTTAGGGGGATTAGCCTACACCTTC
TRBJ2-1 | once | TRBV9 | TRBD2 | CASSVEGGPSGPYNEQFF | TGTGCCAGCAGCGTAGAGGGCGGGCCTAGCGGACCCTACAATGAGCAGTTCTTC
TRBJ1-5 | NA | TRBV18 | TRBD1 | CASSPPGQGGQPQHF | TGTGCCAGCTCACCACCGGGACAGGGTGGACAGCCCCAGCATTTT
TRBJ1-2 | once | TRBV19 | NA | CASPPGRGYTF | TGTGCCAGTCCCCCGGGCCGGGGCTACACCTTC
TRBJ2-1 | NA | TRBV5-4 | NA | CASSLARGNEQFF | TGTGCCAGCAGCTTGGCAAGGGGGAATGAGCAGTTCTTC
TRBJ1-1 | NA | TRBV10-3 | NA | CAISGTVNTEAFF | TGTGCCATCAGTGGGACTGTGAACACTGAAGCTTTCTTT
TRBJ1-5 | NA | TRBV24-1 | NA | CATQGVWDQPQHF | TGTGCCACCCAAGGGGTTTGGGATCAGCCCCAGCATTTT
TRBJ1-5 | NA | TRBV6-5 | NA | CASRTGSSNQPQHF | TGTGCCAGCAGGACCGGCAGTAGCAATCAGCCCCAGCATTTT
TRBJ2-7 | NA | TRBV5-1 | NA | CASSLALGYEQYF | TGCGCCAGCAGCTTGGCCCTGGGTTACGAGCAGTACTTC
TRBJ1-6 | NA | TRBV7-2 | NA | CASSSFRTASPLHF | TGTGCCAGCAGCTCTTTTCGGACAGCCTCACCCCTCCACTTT
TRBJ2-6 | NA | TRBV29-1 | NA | CSVLLASGANVLTF | TGCAGCGTCCTGCTAGCCTCTGGGGCCAACGTCCTGACTTTC
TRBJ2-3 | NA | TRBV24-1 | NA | CATSDQVRVSTDTQYF | TGTGCCACCAGTGATCAGGTCCGAGTAAGCACAGATACGCAGTATTTT
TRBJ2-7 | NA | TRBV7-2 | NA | CASSEDGQTYEQYF | TGTGCCAGCAGCGAAGACGGGCAGACCTACGAGCAGTACTTC
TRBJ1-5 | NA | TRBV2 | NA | CASTPTGNSNQPQHF | TGTGCCAGCACCCCGACAGGCAATAGCAATCAGCCCCAGCATTTT
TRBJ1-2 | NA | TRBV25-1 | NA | CASSVPVYGYTF | TGTGCCAGCAGTGTTCCAGTCTATGGCTACACCTTC
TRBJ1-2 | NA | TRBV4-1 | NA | CASSHPEAGNYGYTF | TGCGCCAGCAGCCACCCCGAAGCAGGGAACTATGGCTACACCTTC
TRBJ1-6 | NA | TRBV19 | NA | CASSLSTWDFYNSPLHF | TGTGCCAGTAGTCTCTCCACCTGGGACTTTTATAATTCACCCCTCCACTTT